This T cell receptor (beta chain) was identified during a study of molecular identifiers for immune sequencing clone quantification. This clonotype was observed a handful of times. Its cognate antigen is unknown. Overall study results and limits: Even with approximately 1 million naive cells present, spiked Jurkat TCR RNA from one cell was reportedly detectable.

This CDR3 is built from 13 residues. V was cut by 4 bases and J by 0 bases, with 6 bases left in between. Germline V gene lookup returns CDR1 GTSNPN and CDR2 SVGIG (reference sequence). One entry per CDR3 protein, called by TCRdb with MiXCR from the PCR reads. The data contain about 630,000 distinct CDR3 sequences, around 25% of them singletons. Sequenced input: naive CD8+ T cells from blood, with Jurkat cell RNA spiked in. Subset reported: FACS-sorted CD8+CD4-CCR7+CD45RA+ naive T cells. This receptor was identified in a human donor in good health. Some libraries in this study had Jurkat cell RNA spiked in. The J gene is TRBJ2-2, the V gene TRBV30; D not resolved. CDR3 nucleotides: TGTGCCTGGATGCCGGCGAACACCGGGGAGCTGTTTTTT. Protein product: CAWMPANTGELFF.